This T cell receptor (beta chain) is from a study of T cells after yellow fever vaccination. Study findings and constraints: Faster peaking, at day 5 versus 15, marked a secondary response that was weaker. Post-booster reappearance was seen for most primary-vaccination clones (about 96% CD4, roughly 91% CD8).

The CDR3 has 15 residues. Germline CDR1 and CDR2: SGHVS and FNYEAQ. V trimming: 0 bases; J trimming: 5 bases; junction bases outside the gene matches: 3. Details on this clonotype: What it recognizes is unknown.

TCRdb reprocessed the 5' RACE reads via MiXCR and lists one record per CDR3 protein. The table records about 300,000 distinct CDR3 sequences, almost 4% of them present only once. Specimen: PBMCs, collected 5 days after the yellow fever booster vaccination. The chain joins TRBV7-6 to TRBJ1-5; the match to TRBD1 covers 8 bases. The clonotype originates from a man aged 18 to 29 who received the YFV17D yellow fever vaccine. CDR3 residues: CASSLADRGDQPQHF. CDR3 nucleotide sequence: TGTGCCAGCAGCTTAGCAGACAGGGGAGATCAGCCCCAGCATTTT. Together with reference TRBV7-6 and TRBJ1-5, the CDR3 gives the full variable domain: GAGVSQSPRYKVTKRGQDVALRCDPISGHVSLYWYRQALGQGPEFLTYFNYEAQQDKSGLPNDRFSAERPEGSISTLTIQRTEQRDSAMYRCASSLADRGDQPQHFGDGTRLSIL.